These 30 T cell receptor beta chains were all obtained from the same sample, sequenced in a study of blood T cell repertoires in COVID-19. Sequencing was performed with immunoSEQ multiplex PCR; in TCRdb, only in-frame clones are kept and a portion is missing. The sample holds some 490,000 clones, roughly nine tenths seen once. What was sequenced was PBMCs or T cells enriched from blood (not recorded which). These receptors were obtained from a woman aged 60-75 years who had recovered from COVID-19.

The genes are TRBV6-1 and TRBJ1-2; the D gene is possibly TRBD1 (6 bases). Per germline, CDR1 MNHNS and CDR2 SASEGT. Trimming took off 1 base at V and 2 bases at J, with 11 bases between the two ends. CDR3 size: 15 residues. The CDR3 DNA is TGTGCCAGCAGTGAAGAACAGGGAGCAAACTATGGCTACACCTTC. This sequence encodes CASSEEQGANYGYTF.

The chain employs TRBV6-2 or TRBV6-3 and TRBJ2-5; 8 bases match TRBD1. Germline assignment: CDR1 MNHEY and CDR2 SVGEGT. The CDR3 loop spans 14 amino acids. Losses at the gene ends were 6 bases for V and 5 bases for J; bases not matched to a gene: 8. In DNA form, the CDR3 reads TGTGCCAGCAGCCAGACAGGGGTTTGGGAGACCCAGTACTTC. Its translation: CASSQTGVWETQYF.

The CDR3 DNA reads as TGCGCCAGCAGCGACATTCGGGGTGAAAAACTGTTTTTT. This translates into CASSDIRGEKLFF. This chain links TRBV5-1 with TRBJ1-4, with no clear D. The CDR3 totals 13 residues. The V gene's germline CDR1 is SGHRS and CDR2 YFSETQ. Trimming cost V 4 bases and J 7 bases, with 11 bases left between them.

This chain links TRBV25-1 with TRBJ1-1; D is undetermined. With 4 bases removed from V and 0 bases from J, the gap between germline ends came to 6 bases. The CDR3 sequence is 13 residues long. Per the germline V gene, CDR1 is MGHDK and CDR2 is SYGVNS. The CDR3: CASSVEMNTEAFF. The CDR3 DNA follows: TGTGCCAGCAGTGTAGAGATGAACACTGAAGCTTTCTTT.

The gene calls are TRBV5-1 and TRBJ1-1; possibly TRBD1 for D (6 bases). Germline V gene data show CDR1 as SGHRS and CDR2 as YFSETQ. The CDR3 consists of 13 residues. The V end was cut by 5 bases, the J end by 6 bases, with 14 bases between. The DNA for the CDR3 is TGCGCCAGCAGGCGTCAGGGGTCGGCTGAAGCTTTCTTT. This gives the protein CASRRQGSAEAFF.

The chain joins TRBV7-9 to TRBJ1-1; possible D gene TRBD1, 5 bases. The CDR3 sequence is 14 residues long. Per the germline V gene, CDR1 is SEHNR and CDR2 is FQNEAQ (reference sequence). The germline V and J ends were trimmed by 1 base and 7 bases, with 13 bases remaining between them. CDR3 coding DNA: TGTGCCAGCAGCTTAGAGGGGCACAGGAATGAAGCTTTCTTT. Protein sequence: CASSLEGHRNEAFF.

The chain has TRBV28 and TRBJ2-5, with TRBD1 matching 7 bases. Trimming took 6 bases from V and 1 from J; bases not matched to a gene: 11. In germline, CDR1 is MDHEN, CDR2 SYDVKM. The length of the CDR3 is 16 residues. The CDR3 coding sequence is TGTGCCAGCAGCCGCCCCCCGAACAGGGGCCAAGAGACCCAGTACTTC. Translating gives CASSRPPNRGQETQYF.

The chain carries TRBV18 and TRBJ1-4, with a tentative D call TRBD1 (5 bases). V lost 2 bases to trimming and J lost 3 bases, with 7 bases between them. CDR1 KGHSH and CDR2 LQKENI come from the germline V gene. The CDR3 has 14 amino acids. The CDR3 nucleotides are TGTGCCAGCTCACCAAGGGGCCCTAATGAAAAACTGTTTTTT. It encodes CASSPRGPNEKLFF.

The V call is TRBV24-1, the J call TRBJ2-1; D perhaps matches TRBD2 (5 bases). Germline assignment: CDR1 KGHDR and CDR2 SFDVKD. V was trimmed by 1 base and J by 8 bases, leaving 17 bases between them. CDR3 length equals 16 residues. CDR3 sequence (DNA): TGTGCCACCAGTGATTTCGACCGGGGTCCTAGCTATGAGCAGTTCTTC. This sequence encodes CATSDFDRGPSYEQFF.

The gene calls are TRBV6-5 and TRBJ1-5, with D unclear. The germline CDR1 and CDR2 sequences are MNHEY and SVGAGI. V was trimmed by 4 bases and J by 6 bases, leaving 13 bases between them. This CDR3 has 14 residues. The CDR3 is CASSWSNGIQPQHF. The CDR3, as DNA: TGTGCCAGCAGTTGGAGTAACGGGATTCAGCCCCAGCATTTT.

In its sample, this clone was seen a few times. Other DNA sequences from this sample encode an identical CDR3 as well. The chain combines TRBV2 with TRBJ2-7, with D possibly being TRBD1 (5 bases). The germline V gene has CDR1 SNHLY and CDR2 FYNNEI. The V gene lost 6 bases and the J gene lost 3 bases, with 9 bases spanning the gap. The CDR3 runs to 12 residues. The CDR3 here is CASRGQGYEQYF. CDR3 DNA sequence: TGTGCCAGCAGAGGGCAGGGCTACGAGCAGTACTTC.

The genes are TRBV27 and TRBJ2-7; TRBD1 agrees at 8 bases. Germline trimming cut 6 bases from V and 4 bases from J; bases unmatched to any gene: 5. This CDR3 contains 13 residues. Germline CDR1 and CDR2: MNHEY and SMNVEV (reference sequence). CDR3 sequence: CASRGQALYEQYF. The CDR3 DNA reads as TGTGCCAGCAGGGGACAGGCTTTATACGAGCAGTACTTC.

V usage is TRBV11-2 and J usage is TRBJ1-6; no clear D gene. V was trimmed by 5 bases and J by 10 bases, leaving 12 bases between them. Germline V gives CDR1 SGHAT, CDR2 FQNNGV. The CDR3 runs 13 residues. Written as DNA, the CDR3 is TGTGCCAGCAGCCCCAAGGTAGCGTCACCCCTCCACTTT. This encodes CASSPKVASPLHF.

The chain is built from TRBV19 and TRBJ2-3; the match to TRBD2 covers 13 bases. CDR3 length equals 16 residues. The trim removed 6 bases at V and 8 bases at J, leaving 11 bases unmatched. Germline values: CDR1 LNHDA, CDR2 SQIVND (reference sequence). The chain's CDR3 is CASRRGLAGTERTQYF. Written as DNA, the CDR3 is TGTGCCAGTAGGCGGGGACTAGCGGGGACAGAACGTACGCAGTATTTT. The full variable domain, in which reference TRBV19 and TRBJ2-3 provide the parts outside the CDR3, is DGGITQSPKYLFRKEGQNVTLSCEQNLNHDAMYWYRQDPGQGLRLIYYSQIVNDFQKGDIAEGYSVSREKKESFPLTVTSAQKNPTAFYLCASRRGLAGTERTQYFGPGTRLTVL.

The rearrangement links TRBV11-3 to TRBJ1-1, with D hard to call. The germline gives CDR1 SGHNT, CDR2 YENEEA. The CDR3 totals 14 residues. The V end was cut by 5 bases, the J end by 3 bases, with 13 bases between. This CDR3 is CASSPSGFDTEAFF. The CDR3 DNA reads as TGTGCCAGCAGCCCTAGCGGTTTCGACACTGAAGCTTTCTTT.

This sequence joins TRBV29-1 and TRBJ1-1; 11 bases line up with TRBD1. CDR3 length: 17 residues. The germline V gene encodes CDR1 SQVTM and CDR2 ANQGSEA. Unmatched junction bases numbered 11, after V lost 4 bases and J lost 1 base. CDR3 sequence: CSVGRTGGVRRNTEAFF. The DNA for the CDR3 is TGCAGCGTTGGGAGGACAGGGGGCGTCCGGCGGAACACTGAAGCTTTCTTT.

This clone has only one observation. CDR3 loop: CASSHSGVEETQYF. The DNA of the CDR3 is TGTGCCAGCAGCCACTCAGGGGTGGAAGAGACCCAGTACTTC. The rearrangement links TRBV4-2 to TRBJ2-5; possibly TRBD1 for D (6 bases). Trimming removed 3 bases from V and 3 bases from J, with 11 bases in between. Germline V gives CDR1 LGHNA, CDR2 YNFKEQ. This CDR3 has 14 amino acids.

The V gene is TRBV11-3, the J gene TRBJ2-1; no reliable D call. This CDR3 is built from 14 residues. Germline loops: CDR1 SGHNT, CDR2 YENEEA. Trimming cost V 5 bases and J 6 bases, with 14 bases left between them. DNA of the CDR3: TGTGCCAGCAGCCCGAGCCCCCTCTTCAATGAGCAGTTCTTC. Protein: CASSPSPLFNEQFF.

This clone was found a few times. CDR3 sequence reads: CASGLVLAGGLNQPQHF. As DNA, the CDR3 is TGTGCTAGTGGTTTGGTATTGGCAGGGGGCCTAAATCAGCCCCAGCATTTT. The chain carries TRBV12-5 and TRBJ1-5, with TRBD1 identical over 8 bases. Germline V gene lookup returns CDR1 LGHNT and CDR2 FRNRAP. The CDR3 has 17 amino acids. V shed 0 bases, J shed 4 bases, and the junction held 8 bases outside the gene matches.

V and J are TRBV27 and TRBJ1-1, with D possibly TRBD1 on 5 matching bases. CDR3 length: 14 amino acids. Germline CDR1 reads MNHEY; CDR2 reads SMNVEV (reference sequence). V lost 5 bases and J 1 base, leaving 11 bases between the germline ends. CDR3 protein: CASSPLGGNTEAFF. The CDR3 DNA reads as TGTGCCAGCAGTCCGCTGGGGGGGAACACTGAAGCTTTCTTT.

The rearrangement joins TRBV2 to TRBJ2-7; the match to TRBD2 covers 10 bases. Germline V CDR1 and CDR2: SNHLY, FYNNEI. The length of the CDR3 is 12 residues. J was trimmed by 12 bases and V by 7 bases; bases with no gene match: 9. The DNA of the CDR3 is TGTGCCAGCAAAGGCAGCGGGGGGGCCTGGTACGTC. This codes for CASKGSGGAWYV.

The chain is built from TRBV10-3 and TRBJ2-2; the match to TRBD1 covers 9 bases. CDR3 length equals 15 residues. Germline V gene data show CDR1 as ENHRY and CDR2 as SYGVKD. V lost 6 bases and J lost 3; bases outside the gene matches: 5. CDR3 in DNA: TGTGCCATCAGCGACAGGGGGTCGGACACCGGGGAGCTGTTTTTT. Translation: CAISDRGSDTGELFF.

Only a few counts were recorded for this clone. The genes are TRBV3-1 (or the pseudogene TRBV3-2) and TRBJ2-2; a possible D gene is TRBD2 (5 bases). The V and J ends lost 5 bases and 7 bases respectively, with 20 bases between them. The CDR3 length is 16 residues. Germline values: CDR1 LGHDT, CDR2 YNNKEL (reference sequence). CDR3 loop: CASSERGLGGGGELFF. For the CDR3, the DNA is TGTGCCAGCAGCGAAAGAGGGTTAGGAGGAGGCGGGGAGCTGTTTTTT.

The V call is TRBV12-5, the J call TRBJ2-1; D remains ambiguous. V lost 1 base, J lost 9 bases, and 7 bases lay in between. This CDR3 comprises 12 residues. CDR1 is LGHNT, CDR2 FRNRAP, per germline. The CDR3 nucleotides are TGTGCTAGTGGTTTGGGCGTCGGTGAGCAGTTCTTC. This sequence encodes CASGLGVGEQFF.

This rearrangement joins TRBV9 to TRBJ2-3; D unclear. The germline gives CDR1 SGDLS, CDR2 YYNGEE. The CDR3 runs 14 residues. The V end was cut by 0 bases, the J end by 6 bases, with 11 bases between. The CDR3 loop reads CASSVAALRDTQYF. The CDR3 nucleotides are TGTGCCAGCAGCGTAGCGGCCCTCAGGGATACGCAGTATTTT.

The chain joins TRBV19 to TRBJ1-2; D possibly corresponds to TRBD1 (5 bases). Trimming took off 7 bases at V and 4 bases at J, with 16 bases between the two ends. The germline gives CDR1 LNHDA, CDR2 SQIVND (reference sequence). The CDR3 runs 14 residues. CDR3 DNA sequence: TGTGCCAGTATAGCGGGACGTCGAAGCTATGGCTACACCTTC. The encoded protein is CASIAGRRSYGYTF.

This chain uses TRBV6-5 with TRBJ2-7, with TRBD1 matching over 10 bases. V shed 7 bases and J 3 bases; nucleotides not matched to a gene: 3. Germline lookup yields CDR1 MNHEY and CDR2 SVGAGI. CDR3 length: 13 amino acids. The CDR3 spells CASMDRGDYEQYF. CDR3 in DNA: TGTGCCAGCATGGACAGGGGGGACTACGAGCAGTACTTC.

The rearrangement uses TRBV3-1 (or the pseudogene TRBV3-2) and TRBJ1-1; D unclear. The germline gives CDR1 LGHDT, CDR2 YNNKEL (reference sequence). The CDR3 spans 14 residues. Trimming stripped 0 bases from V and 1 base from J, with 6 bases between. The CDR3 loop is CASSQERQNTEAFF. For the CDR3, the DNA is TGTGCCAGCAGCCAAGAGCGGCAGAACACTGAAGCTTTCTTT.

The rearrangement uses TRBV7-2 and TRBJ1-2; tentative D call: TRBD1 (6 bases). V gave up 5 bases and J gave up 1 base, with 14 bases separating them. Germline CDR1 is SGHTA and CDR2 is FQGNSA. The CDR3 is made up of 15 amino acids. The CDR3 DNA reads TGTGCCAGCAGCCCTTCCCAGGGGATTAACTATGGCTACACCTTC. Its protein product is CASSPSQGINYGYTF.

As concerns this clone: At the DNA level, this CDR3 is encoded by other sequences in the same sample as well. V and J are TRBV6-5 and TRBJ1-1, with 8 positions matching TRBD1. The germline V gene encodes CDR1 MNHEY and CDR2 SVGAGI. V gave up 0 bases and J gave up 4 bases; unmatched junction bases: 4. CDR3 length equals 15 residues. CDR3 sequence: CASSYSVRGRTEAFF. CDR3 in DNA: TGTGCCAGCAGTTACTCAGTCAGGGGGCGCACTGAAGCTTTCTTT.